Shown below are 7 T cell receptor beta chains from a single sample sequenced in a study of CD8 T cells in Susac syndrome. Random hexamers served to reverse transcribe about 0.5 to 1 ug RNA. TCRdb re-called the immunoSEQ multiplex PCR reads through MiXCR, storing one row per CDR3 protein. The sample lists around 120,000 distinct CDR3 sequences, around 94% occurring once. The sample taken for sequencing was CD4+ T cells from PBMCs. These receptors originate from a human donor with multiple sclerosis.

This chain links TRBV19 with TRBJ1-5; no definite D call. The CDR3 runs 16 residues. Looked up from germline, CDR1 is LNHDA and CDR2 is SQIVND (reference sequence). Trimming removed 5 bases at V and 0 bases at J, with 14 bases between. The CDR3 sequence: CASSAIRILSNQPQHF. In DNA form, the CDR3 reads TGTGCCAGTAGTGCTATCAGAATACTTAGCAATCAGCCCCAGCATTTT.

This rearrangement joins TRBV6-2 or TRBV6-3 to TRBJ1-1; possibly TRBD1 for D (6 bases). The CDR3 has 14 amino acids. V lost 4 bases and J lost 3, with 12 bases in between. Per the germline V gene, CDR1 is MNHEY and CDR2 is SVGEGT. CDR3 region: CASSWSGADTEAFF. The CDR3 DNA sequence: TGTGCCAGCAGTTGGTCAGGGGCGGACACTGAAGCTTTCTTT.

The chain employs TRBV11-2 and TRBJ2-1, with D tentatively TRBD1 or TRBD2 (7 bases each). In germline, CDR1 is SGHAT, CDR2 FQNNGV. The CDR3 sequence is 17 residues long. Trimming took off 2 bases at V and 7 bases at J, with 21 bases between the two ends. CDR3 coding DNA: TGTGCCAGCAGCTTATTGGGACTTAGGGGGGGACAGAATGAGCAGTTCTTC. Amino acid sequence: CASSLLGLRGGQNEQFF. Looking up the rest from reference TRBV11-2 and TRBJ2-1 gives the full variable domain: EAGVAQSPRYKIIEKRQSVAFWCNPISGHATLYWYQQILGQGPKLLIQFQNNGVVDDSQLPKDRFSAERLKGVDSTLKIQPAKLEDSAVYLCASSLLGLRGGQNEQFFGPGTRLTVL.

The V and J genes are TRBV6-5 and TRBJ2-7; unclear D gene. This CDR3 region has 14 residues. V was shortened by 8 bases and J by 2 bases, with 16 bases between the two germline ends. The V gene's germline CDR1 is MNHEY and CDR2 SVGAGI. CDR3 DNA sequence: TGTGCCAGCTCGAGCTCTTACCAGGCCTACGAGCAGTACTTC. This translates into CASSSSYQAYEQYF.

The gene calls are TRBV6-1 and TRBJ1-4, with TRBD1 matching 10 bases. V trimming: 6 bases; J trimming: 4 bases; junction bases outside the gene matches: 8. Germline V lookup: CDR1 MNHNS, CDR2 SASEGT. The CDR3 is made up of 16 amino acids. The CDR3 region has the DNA TGTGCCAGCAGACGTGGGACAGGGGTTGATAATGAAAAACTGTTTTTT. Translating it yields CASRRGTGVDNEKLFF.

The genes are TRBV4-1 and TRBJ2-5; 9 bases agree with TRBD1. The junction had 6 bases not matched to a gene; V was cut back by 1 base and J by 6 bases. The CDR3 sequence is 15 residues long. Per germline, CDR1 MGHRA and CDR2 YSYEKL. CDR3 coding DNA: TGCGCCAGCAGCCAAGGGACAGGGGATAGGAAGACCCAGTACTTC. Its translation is CASSQGTGDRKTQYF.

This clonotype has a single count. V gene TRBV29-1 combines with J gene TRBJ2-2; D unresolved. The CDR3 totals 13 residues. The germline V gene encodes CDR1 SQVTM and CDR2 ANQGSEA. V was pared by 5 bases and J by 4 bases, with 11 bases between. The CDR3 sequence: CSVRGRSTGELFF. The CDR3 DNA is TGCAGCGTTCGTGGCAGATCCACCGGGGAGCTGTTTTTT.